This T cell receptor (beta chain) stems from a study of naive and memory T cell subsets. The study's findings and limits: Possibly reflecting memory cells re-expressing CD45RA, a few larger clonotypes occurred in naive repertoires, especially CD8. No ground truth validated the naive and memory repertoire findings.

Note on this clonotype: Its antigen is not identified.

Two oligonucleotides, mixed equimolar, formed the beta constant-region primer covering TRBC1 and TRBC2. The ligated cDNA underwent four PCR rounds using SP2 and nested alpha and beta constant-region primers. Ligation attached a single-stranded oligonucleotide with a 12-nucleotide UMI and the SP2 primer to the cDNA 3' end. TCRdb analysed the UMI-ligation and nested PCR reads with MiXCR anew, one entry per CDR3 protein. The repertoire has just over 80,000 distinct CDR3 sequences, approximately 9.2% of them found once; the top ten carry about 1.2%. Germline loops: CDR1 MGHRA, CDR2 YSYEKL. V lost 0 bases and J lost 4, with 10 bases in between. CDR3 size: 15 residues.

Sequencing input: naive CD8+ T cells from blood. The sequence was collected from a human donor in good health. The chain couples TRBV4-1 to TRBJ2-1, with a tentative D call TRBD2 (6 bases). The CDR3 loop is CASSQDTRGYNEQFF. The CDR3 region has the DNA TGCGCCAGCAGCCAAGATACGCGGGGATACAATGAGCAGTTCTTC.